The clone carrying this T cell receptor (beta chain) was observed a handful of times. Its matching antigen is unknown. This specimen comes from a study of T cell repertoires in aging, cancer and after chemotherapy. About the research overall: Donor ages fell into six groups from 30 or younger up to 70 or older. General study results and limits: Untreated cancer patients had significantly lower blood TCR diversity than age-matched healthy donors. In cancer patients, declining TCR diversity with age involved lost richness and lost evenness.

Trimming removed 2 bases at V and 1 base at J, with 7 bases between. The CDR3 consists of 14 residues. The germline CDR1 and CDR2 sequences are MNHNS and SASEGT. Rearranged V-D-J TRB sequences were amplified with a mixed TRB-A/B primer pool. A single record per CDR3 protein comes from TCRdb applying MiXCR to the multiplex PCR reads. The top ten hold 5% to 6% of the sample, which has about 3,000 distinct CDR3 sequences, approximately 42% seen once. Amplification of TCR beta used genomic DNA extracted from peripheral blood. The sequence was collected from a human donor with a solid tumor. The rearrangement links TRBV6-1 to TRBJ2-3; D call uncertain. The sample taken for sequencing was blood. The CDR3 region is CASSEIDRTDTQYF. The CDR3 nucleotides read TGTGCCAGCAGTGAAATTGATCGCACAGATACGCAGTATTTT.